This is a list of T cell receptor beta chains from one sample in a study of CD4 T cells in relation to SARS-CoV-2 and coronaviruses. Assay: immunoSEQ multiplex PCR; the TCRdb copy retains only in-frame clones and omits some. Among 20,000 or so clones, 60% to 80% were seen once, and the ten largest hold less than 20%. No antigen has been identified for these receptors. The sample comprised CD4+ T cells from PBMCs, cultured in vitro. The receptors were gathered from a human donor in good health. CDR3s leave out the opening cysteine and the closing phenylalanine or tryptophan.

v_call,j_call,cdr3_aa
TRBV9,TRBJ1-2,ASSPKGQGALDYGYT
TRBV6-5,TRBJ1-2,ASSGVEDGYT
TRBV24-1,TRBJ2-3,ATSDSSHNTDTQY
TRBV11-2,TRBJ1-4,ASSATGTGNEKLF
TRBV5-1,TRBJ1-6,ASSPPGQVASPLH
TRBV6-6,TRBJ2-5,ASSPGLTLVGGQETQY
TRBV24-1,TRBJ2-3,ATSDRHLSTDTQY
TRBV30,TRBJ2-2,AWSVLGGGDSTGELF
TRBV5-1,TRBJ2-1,ASSWIGTSGSPYNEQF
TRBV13,TRBJ2-1,ASSFVSIPHEQF
TRBV6-4,TRBJ1-5,ASTSTGPHSRYYQPQH
TRBV6-5,TRBJ1-4,ASTGTPGNEKLF
TRBV29-1,TRBJ1-3,SVGRGTGNTIY
TRBV2,TRBJ2-7,ASSRSSYEQY
TRBV5-6,TRBJ2-1,ASSFGAGGYNEQF
TRBV3-1/TRBV3-2,TRBJ2-1,ASSQAGGSDEQF
TRBV6-4,TRBJ2-6,ASSGETGPSGANVLT
TRBV5-1,TRBJ2-7,ASSLVVAGGPEQY
TRBV5-1,TRBJ2-3,ASSLTSVRADTQY
TRBV18,TRBJ2-1,ASSPNSEQF
TRBV2,TRBJ2-6,ASKARTGLSGANVLT
TRBV20-1,TRBJ2-7,SARDDYEQY
TRBV27,TRBJ2-3,ASSPHGSDTQY
TRBV3-1/TRBV3-2,TRBJ2-7,ASSPPASGNEQY
TRBV18,TRBJ1-2,ASSPDRRANYGYT
TRBV6-4,TRBJ2-1,ASSDSTSGDYNEQF
TRBV6-5,TRBJ2-5,ASSYSDKKETQY
TRBV5-5,TRBJ2-3,ASSYDTDTQY
TRBV7-2,TRBJ2-3,ASSLGYLSTDTQY
TRBV7-9,TRBJ1-1,ASSFGGRNTEAF
TRBV2,TRBJ2-7,ASKVELAGYEQY
TRBV6-1,TRBJ1-3,ASSEAEPSGNTIY
TRBV18,TRBJ2-5,ASSLSSQGETQY
TRBV7-3,TRBJ1-2,ASSLRGTGGGGYT
TRBV30,TRBJ1-3,AWSVPRHYSGNTIY
TRBV24-1,TRBJ2-7,ATSGGSYEQY
TRBV7-2,TRBJ2-7,ASSLFPGSREQY
TRBV29-1,TRBJ1-1,SATWGQDTEAF
TRBV7-3,TRBJ2-5,ASSPGTSKETQY
TRBV6-5,TRBJ2-7,ASSYSARLAYEQY
TRBV3-1/TRBV3-2,TRBJ1-2,ASSQASAGYT
TRBV3-1/TRBV3-2,TRBJ2-5,ASSPVGTAQETQY
TRBV7-9,TRBJ2-4,ASSLDRGAALAKNIQY
TRBV25-1,TRBJ2-7,ASGQGGHYEQY
TRBV9,TRBJ2-7,ASSGPKGGEQY
TRBV6-1,TRBJ1-2,ASSEWQLWDGYT